This TCR beta chain is from a study of tumor-infiltrating lymphocytes in oesophageal squamous cell carcinoma. The CDR3 is 15 residues long. The trim removed 2 bases at V and 4 bases at J, leaving 5 bases unmatched. CDR1 and CDR2 from the germline V gene are SGHTA and FQGNSA. TCRdb reanalysed the PCR reads using MiXCR and keeps one entry per CDR3 protein. The table lists approximately 13,000 distinct CDR3 sequences, 52% of them singletons. The receptor was isolated from a female donor with esophageal squamous cell carcinoma. The specimen was esophageal tumor tissue. The chain combines TRBV7-2 with TRBJ2-3; 8 nucleotides match TRBD2. The chain's CDR3 is CASSLQGLGADTQYF. CDR3 nucleotides: TGTGCCAGCAGCTTACAGGGACTAGGCGCAGATACGCAGTATTTT.